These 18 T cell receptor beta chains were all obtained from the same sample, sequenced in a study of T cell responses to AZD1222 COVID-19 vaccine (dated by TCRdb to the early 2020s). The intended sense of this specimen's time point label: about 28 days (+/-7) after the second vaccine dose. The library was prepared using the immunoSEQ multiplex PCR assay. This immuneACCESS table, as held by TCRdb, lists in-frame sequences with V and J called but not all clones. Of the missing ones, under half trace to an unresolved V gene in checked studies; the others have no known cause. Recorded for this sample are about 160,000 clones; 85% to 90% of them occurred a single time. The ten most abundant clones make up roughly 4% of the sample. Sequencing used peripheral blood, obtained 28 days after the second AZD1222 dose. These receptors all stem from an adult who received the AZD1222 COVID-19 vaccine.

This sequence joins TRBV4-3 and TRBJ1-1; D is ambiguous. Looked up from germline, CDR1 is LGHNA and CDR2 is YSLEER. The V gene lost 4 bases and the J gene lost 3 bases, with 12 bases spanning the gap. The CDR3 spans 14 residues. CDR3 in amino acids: CASSPYDGYTEAFF. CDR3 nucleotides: TGCGCCAGCAGCCCGTACGACGGTTACACTGAAGCTTTCTTT.

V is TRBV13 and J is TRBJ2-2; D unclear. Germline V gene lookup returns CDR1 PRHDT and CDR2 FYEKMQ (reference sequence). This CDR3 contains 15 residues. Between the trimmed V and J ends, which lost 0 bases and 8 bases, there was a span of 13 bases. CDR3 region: CASSLGALSSGELFF. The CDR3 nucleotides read TGTGCCAGCAGCTTAGGAGCGCTTTCGTCTGGGGAGCTGTTTTTT.

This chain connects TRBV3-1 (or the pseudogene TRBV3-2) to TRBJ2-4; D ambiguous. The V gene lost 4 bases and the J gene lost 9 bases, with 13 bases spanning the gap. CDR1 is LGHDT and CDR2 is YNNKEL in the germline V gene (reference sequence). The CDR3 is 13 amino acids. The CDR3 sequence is CASSPHQRGIQYF. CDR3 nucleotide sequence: TGTGCCAGCAGCCCCCACCAGCGAGGCATTCAGTACTTC.

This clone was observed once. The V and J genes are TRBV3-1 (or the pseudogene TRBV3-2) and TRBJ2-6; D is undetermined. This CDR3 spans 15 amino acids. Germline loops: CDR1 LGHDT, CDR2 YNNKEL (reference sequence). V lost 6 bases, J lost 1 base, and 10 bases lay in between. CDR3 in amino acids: CASSHRPSGANVLTF. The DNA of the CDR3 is TGTGCCAGCAGTCACCGACCTTCTGGGGCCAACGTCCTGACTTTC.

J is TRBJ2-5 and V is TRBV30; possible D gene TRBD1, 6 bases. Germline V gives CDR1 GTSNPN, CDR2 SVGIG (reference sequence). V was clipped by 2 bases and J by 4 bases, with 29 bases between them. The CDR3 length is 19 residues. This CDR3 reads CAWSLGQNLGTREAETQYF. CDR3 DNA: TGTGCCTGGAGTTTGGGGCAGAACCTGGGGACAAGAGAGGCAGAGACCCAGTACTTC.

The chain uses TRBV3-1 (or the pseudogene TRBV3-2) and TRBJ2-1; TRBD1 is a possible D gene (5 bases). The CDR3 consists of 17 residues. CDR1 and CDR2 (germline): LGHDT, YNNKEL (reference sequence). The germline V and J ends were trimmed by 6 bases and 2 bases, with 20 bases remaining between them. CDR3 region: CASRQGKTLMAYNEQFF. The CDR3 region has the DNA TGTGCCAGCAGGCAGGGCAAGACCCTAATGGCCTACAATGAGCAGTTCTTC.

The CDR3 DNA sequence: TGCAGCGTGCGACATATGAACACTGAAGCTTTCTTT. This gives the protein CSVRHMNTEAFF. This chain uses TRBV29-1 with TRBJ1-1; D remains ambiguous. Germline V gene data show CDR1 as SQVTM and CDR2 as ANQGSEA. The V end lost 6 bases, the J end lost 0 bases, and 8 bases lay between the germline ends. This CDR3 is 12 amino acids long. The whole variable domain, remainder taken from reference TRBV29-1 and TRBJ1-1, is SAVISQKPSRDICQRGTSLTIQCQVDSQVTMMFWYRQQPGQSLTLIATANQGSEATYESGFVIDKFPISRPNLTFSTLTVSNMSPEDSSIYLCSVRHMNTEAFFGQGTRLTVV.

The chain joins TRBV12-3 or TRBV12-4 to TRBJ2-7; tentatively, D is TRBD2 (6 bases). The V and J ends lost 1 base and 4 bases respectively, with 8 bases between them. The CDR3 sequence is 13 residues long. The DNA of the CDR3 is TGTGCCAGCAGTTTAGGGCGGGGATACGAGCAGTACTTC. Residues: CASSLGRGYEQYF.

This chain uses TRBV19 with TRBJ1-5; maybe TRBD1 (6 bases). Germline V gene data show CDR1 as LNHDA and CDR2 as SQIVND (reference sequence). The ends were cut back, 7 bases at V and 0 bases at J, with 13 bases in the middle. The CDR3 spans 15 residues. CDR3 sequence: CASKKGGYSNQPQHF. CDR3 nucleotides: TGTGCCAGTAAGAAAGGGGGTTATAGCAATCAGCCCCAGCATTTT.

Here the CDR3 DNA reads TGTGCCAGCTCACCAAATGACAGGGAGGCGGAGACCCAGTACTTC. It translates to CASSPNDREAETQYF. V usage is TRBV18 and J usage is TRBJ2-5, with D tentatively TRBD1 (7 bases). CDR3 length equals 15 residues. V lost 2 bases to trimming and J lost 5 bases, with 15 bases between them. Germline V lookup: CDR1 KGHSH, CDR2 LQKENI.

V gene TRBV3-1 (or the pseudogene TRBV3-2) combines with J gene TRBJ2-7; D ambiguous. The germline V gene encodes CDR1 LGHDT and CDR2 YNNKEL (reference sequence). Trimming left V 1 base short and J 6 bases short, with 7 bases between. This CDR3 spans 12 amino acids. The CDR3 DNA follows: TGTGCCAGCAGCCAAGGAAAGGGCGAGCAGTACTTC. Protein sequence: CASSQGKGEQYF.

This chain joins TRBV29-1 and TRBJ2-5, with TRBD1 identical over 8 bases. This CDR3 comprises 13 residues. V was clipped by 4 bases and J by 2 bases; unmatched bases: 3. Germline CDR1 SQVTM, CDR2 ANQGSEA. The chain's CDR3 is CSVAGGLQETQYF. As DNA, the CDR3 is TGCAGCGTTGCAGGGGGCCTACAAGAGACCCAGTACTTC.

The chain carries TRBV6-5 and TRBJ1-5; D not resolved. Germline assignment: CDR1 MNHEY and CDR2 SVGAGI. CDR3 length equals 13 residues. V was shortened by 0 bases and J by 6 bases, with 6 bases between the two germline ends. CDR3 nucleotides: TGTGCCAGCAGTTACTCTGTGGTTCAGCCCCAGCATTTT. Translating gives CASSYSVVQPQHF.

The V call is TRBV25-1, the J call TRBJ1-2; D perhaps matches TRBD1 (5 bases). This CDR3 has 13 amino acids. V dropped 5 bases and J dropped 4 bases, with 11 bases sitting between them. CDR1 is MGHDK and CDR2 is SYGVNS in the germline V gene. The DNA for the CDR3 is TGTGCCAGCAGTTTCTCCGGGGGCTATGGCTACACCTTC. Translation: CASSFSGGYGYTF.

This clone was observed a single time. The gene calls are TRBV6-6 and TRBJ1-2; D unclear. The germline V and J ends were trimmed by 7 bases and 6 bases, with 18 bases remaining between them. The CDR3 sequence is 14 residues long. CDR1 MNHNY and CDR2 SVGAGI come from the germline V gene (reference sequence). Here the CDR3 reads CASTDVATMNGYTF. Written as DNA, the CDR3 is TGTGCCAGCACCGATGTAGCTACGATGAATGGCTACACCTTC.

The CDR3 DNA reads TGTGCCAGCAGCTCCTTAGGTGGCTCCTACGAGCAGTACTTC. Amino acid sequence: CASSSLGGSYEQYF. The V gene is TRBV7-2, the J gene TRBJ2-7; D remains ambiguous. V was cut by 4 bases and J by 0 bases, with 10 bases left in between. The CDR3 length is 14 residues. The germline gives CDR1 SGHTA, CDR2 FQGNSA.

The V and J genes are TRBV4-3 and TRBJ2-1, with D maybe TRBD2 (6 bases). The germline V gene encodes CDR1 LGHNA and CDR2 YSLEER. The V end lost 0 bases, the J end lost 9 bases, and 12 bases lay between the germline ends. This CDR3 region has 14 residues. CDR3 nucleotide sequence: TGCGCCAGCAGCCAAGATTGGTACGGGAGTGAGCAGTTCTTC. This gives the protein CASSQDWYGSEQFF.

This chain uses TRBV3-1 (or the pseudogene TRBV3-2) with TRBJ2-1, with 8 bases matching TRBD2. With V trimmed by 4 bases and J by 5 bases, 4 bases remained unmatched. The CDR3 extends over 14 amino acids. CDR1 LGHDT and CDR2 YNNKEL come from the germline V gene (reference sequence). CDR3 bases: TGTGCCAGCAGCCCCGGGGGGGGGAACAATGAGCAGTTCTTC. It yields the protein CASSPGGGNNEQFF.